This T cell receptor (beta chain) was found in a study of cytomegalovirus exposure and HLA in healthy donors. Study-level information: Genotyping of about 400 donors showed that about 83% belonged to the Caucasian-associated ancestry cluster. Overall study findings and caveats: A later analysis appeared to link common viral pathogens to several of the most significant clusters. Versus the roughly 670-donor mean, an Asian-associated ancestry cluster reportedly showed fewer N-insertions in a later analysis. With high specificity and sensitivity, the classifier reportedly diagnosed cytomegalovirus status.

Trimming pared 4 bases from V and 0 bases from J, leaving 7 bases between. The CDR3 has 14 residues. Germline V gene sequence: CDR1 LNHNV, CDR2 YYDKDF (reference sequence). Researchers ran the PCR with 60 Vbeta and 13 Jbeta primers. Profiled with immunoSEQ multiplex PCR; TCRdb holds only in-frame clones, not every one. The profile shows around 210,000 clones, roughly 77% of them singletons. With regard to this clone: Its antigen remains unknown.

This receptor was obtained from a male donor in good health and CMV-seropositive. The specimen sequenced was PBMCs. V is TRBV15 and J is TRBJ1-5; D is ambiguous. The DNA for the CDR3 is TGTGCCACCAGCACTGACTTTAGCAATCAGCCCCAGCATTTT. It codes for CATSTDFSNQPQHF. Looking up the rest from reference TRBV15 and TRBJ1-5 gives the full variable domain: DAMVIQNPRYQVTQFGKPVTLSCSQTLNHNVMYWYQQKSSQAPKLLFHYYDKDFNNEADTPDNFQSRRPNTSFCFLDIRSPGLGDTAMYLCATSTDFSNQPQHFGDGTRLSIL.